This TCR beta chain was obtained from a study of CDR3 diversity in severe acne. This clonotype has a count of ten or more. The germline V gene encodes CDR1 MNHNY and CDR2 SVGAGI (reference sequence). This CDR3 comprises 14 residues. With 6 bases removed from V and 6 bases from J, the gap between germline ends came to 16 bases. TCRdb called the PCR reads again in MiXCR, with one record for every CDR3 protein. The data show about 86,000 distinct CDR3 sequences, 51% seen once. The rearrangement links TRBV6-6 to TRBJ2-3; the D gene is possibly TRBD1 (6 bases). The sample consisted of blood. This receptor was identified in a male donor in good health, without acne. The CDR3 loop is CASSQGLSGDTQYF. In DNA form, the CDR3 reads TGTGCCAGCAGCCAGGGGTTGTCCGGCGATACGCAGTATTTT.